This T cell receptor beta chain was sequenced for a study of blood T cell repertoires in COVID-19. Study summary: The cDNA or gDNA used as material had been derived from T cells, B-cell-depleted T cells, or PBMCs.

Followed over time, Seattle patients had been enrolled while infection was active. CDR1 and CDR2 (germline): ENHRY, SYGVKD. This CDR3 spans 14 amino acids. V gave up 5 bases and J gave up 4 bases; unmatched junction bases: 5. In the source study's methods: The assay estimated nucleated cells by amplifying reference gene primers. The method was immunoSEQ multiplex PCR; TCRdb's version includes in-frame clones alone and lacks a portion of them. The V and J calls and the clone size are those of that table, but D and trimming were determined from the DNA. There are fewer than 200,000 clones in the sample; approximately 91% occur only once, and roughly 5% lies in the top ten.

The chain has TRBV10-3 and TRBJ2-1, with 7 nucleotides matching TRBD2. The receptor was isolated from a man aged 18 to 35 with COVID-19, enrolled during active disease. Sample: peripheral blood. The CDR3 reads CAISRASGYNEQFF. The CDR3 coding sequence is TGTGCCATCAGTCGGGCTAGCGGTTACAATGAGCAGTTCTTC.